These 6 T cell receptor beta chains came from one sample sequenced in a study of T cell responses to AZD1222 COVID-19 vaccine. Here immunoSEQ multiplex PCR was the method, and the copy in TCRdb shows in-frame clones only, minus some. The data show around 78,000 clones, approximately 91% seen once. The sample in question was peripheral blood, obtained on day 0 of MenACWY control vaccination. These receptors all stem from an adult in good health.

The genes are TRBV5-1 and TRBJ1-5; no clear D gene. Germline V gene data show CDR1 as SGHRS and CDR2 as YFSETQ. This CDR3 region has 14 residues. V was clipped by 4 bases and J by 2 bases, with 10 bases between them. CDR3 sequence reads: CASSPVTGNQPQHF. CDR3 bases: TGCGCCAGCAGCCCTGTTACCGGCAATCAGCCCCAGCATTTT.

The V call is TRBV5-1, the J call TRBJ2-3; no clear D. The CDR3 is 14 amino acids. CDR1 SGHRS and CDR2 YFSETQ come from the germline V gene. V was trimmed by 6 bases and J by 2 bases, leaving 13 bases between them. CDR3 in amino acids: CASTPTDHTDTQYF. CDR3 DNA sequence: TGCGCCAGCACCCCTACGGATCACACAGATACGCAGTATTTT.

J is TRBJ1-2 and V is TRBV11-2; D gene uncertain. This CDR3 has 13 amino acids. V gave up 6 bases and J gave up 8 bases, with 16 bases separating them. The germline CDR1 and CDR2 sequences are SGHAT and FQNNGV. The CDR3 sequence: CASSLKGTEGYTF. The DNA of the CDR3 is TGTGCCAGCAGTTTAAAGGGAACAGAGGGCTACACCTTC.

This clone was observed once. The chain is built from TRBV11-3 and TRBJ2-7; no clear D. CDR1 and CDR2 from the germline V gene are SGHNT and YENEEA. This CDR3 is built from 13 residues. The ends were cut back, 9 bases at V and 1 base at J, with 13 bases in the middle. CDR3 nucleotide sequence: TGTGCCAGGCCTTGCCTCGTTTCCTACGAGCAGTACTTC. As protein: CARPCLVSYEQYF.

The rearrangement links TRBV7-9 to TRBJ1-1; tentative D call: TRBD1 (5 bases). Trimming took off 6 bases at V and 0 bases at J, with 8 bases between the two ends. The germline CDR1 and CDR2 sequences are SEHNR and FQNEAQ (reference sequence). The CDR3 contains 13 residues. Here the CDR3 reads CASRPTVNTEAFF. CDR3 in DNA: TGTGCCAGCAGACCGACAGTGAACACTGAAGCTTTCTTT.

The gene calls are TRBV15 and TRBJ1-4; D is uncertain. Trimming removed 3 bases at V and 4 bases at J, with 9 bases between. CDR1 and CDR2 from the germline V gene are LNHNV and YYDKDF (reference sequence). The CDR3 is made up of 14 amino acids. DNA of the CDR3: TGTGCCACCAGCAGGGCGGCCAATAATGAAAAACTGTTTTTT. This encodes CATSRAANNEKLFF. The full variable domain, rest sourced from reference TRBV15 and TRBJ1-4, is DAMVIQNPRYQVTQFGKPVTLSCSQTLNHNVMYWYQQKSSQAPKLLFHYYDKDFNNEADTPDNFQSRRPNTSFCFLDIRSPGLGDTAMYLCATSRAANNEKLFFGSGTQLSVL.